The T cell receptor (beta chain) under discussion was sequenced for a study of T-cell reconstitution after alpha-beta-depleted transplantation in children. Study-wide results and caveats: The origin of alpha-beta T cells about two months after transplant was reportedly several hundred expanded graft clones.

The CDR3 runs to 14 residues. The ends were cut back, 5 bases at V and 0 bases at J, with 8 bases in the middle. The TCRbeta library was prepared with unique molecular identifiers. TCRdb used MiXCR to reprocess the PCR reads, holding one entry per CDR3 protein. The sample includes some 150,000 distinct CDR3 sequences, about 8.8% of them seen just once. This clonotype showed up just a few times. The antigen is not known. Sequences were derived from PBMCs, mostly from graft donor cells, sampled 180 days after TCRalphabeta/CD19-depleted stem cell transplant. The clonotype comes from a female patient aged 2 to 10 who had a stem cell transplant for congenital amegakaryocytic thrombocytopenia, so the T cells may come from the graft donor. The chain links TRBV12-3 or TRBV12-4 to TRBJ1-5, with D hard to call. CDR3 nucleotides: TGTGCCAGCAGTGAGGCGTATAGCAATCAGCCCCAGCATTTT. This codes for CASSEAYSNQPQHF.